This T cell receptor beta chain was recorded in a study of T cell responses to AZD1222 COVID-19 vaccine. CDR1 and CDR2 from the germline V gene are MNHEY and SMNVEV (reference sequence). The CDR3 is made up of 13 amino acids. Trimming cost V 8 bases and J 2 bases, with 13 bases left between them. As for this clone: Its antigen is still unknown.

Method: immunoSEQ multiplex PCR; TCRdb's copy keeps in-frame clones and lacks some. The sample includes around 200,000 clones, just under 95% of them seen just once. Study conclusions and caveats: Seropositive at baseline were only six AZD1222 recipients.

The sequence came from an adult who received the MenACWY meningococcal vaccine as a control. The sample consisted of peripheral blood, taken 28 days after the second dose of the MenACWY control vaccine. The chain is built from TRBV27 and TRBJ2-7; tentatively, D is TRBD1 or TRBD2 (6 bases each). Here the CDR3 DNA reads TGTGCCAGCCGGGGGCAGGAACCCTACGAGCAGTACTTC. Amino acid sequence: CASRGQEPYEQYF.